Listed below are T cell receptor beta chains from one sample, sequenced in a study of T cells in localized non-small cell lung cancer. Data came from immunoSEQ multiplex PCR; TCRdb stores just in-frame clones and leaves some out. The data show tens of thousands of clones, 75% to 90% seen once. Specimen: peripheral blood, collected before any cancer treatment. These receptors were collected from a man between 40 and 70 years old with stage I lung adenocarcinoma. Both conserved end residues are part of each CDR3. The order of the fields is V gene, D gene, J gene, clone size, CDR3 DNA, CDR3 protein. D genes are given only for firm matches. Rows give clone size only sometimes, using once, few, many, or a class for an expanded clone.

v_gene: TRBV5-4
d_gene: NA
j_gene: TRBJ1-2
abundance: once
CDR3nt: TGTGCCAGCAGCTACGACCCCTCGGGCTATGGCTACACCTTC
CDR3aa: CASSYDPSGYGYTF

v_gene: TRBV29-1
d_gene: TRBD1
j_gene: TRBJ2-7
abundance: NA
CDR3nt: TGCAGCGTTTTCAACCAGGGGGCCTACGAGCAGTACTTC
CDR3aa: CSVFNQGAYEQYF

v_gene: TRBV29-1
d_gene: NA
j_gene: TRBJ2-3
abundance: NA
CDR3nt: TGCAGCGTTGGGGGGGATACGCAGTATTTT
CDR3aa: CSVGGDTQYF

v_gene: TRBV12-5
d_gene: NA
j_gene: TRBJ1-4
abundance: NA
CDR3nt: TGTGCTAGTGGTTTGGGAGGGGGGGAAAAACTGTTTTTT
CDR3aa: CASGLGGGEKLFF

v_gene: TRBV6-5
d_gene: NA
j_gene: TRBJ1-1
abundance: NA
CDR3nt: TGTGCCAGCGGGGTGCAAGGGACTGAAGCTTTCTTT
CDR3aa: CASGVQGTEAFF

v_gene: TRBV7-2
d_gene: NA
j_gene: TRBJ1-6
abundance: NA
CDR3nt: TGTGCCAGCAGCTTAACCGGGACCCCCGACACCCTCCACTTT
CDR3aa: CASSLTGTPDTLHF

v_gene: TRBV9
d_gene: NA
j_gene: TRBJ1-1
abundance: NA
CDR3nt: TGTGCCAGCAGCCCGAGAATCGGCGGGAACGATAACACTGAAGCTTTCTTT
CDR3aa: CASSPRIGGNDNTEAFF

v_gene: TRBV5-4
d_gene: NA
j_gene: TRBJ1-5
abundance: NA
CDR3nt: TGTGCCAGCAGCCTTAACAATCAGCCCCAGCATTTT
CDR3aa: CASSLNNQPQHF

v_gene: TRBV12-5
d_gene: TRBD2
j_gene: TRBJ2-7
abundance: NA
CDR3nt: TGTGCTAGTGGGGGACTAGCGAGATACGAGCAGTACTTC
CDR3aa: CASGGLARYEQYF

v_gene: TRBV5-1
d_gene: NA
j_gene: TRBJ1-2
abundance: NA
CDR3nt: TGCGCCAGCAGCTATGACAACTATGGCTACACCTTC
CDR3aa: CASSYDNYGYTF

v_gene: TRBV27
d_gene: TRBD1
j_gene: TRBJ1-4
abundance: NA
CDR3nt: TGTGCCACCGGGCTCAGGGGGCTAGCTAATGAAAAACTGTTTTTT
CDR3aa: CATGLRGLANEKLFF

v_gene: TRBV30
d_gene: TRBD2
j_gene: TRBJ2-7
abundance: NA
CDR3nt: TGTGCCTGGAGAGGGGAGGGTCAGGCCTACGAGCAGTACTTC
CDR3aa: CAWRGEGQAYEQYF

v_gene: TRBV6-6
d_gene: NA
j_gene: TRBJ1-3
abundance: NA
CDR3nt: TGTGCCAGCAGTTACTCGACAGCTAGAAACACCATATATTTT
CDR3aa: CASSYSTARNTIYF

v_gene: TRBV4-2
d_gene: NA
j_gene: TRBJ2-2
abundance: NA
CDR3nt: TGTGCCAGCAGCCAAGATTGGGCACAGGCCCCCGGGGAGCTGTTTTTT
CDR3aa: CASSQDWAQAPGELFF

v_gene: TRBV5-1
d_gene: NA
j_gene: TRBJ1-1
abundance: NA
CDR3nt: TGCGCCAGCAGTCCCTCGCGTGGGCGGAACACTGAAGCTTTCTTT
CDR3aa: CASSPSRGRNTEAFF

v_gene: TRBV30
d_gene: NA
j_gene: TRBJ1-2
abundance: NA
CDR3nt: TGTGCCTGGAGTGTACGTAAAGGGAGCATCCCCGCTGAAAGCTACACCTTC
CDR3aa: CAWSVRKGSIPAESYTF

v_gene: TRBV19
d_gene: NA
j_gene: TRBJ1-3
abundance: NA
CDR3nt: TGTGCCAGTAGTAGCGGAGAAAGAAACACCATATATTTT
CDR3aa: CASSSGERNTIYF

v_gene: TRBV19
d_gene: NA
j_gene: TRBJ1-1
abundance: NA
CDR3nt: TGTGCCAGTAGTCCCTTACACCGGAACACTGAAGCTTTCTTT
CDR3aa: CASSPLHRNTEAFF

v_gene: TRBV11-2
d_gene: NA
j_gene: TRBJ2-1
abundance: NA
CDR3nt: TGTGCCAGCAGCTTTTCGGGGTTCCTGGGGCAGTTCTTC
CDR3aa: CASSFSGFLGQFF

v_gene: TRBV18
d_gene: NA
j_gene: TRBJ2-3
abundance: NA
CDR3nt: TGTGCCAGCTCACCAATGGACAAGACAGATACGCAGTATTTT
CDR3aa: CASSPMDKTDTQYF

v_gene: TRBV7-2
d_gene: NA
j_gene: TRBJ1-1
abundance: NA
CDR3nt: TGTGCCAGCAGCTTCGGGGGGGGTGAAGCTTTCTTT
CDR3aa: CASSFGGGEAFF

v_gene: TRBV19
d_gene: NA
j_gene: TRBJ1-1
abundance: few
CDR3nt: TGTGCCAGTAGTCTTGTAGGCAGCGCTGAAGCTTTCTTT
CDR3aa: CASSLVGSAEAFF

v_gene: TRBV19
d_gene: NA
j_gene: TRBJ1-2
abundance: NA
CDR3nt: TGTGCCAGTAGACAGGGTGGTCTCTATGGCTACACCTTC
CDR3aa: CASRQGGLYGYTF

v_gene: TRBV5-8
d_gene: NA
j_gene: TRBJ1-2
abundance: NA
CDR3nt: TGTGCCAGCAGCTTGCAGGGGCAGTATGGCTACACCTTC
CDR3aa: CASSLQGQYGYTF

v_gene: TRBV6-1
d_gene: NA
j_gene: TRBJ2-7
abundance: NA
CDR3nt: TGTGCCAGCCGCCTAAACTACGAGCAGTACTTC
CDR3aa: CASRLNYEQYF

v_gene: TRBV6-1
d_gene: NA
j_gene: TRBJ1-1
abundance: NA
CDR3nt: TGTGCCAGCAGAAGGACACACGAAACTGAAGCTTTCTTT
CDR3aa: CASRRTHETEAFF

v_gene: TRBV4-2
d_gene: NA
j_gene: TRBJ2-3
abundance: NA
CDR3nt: TGTGCCAGCAGCCAAGTTTGGGCCAGAAGTAGTACAGATACGCAGTATTTT
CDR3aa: CASSQVWARSSTDTQYF

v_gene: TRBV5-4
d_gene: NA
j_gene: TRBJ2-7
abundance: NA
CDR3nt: TGTGCCAGCAGCTTGTATCCGGGTTCCTACGAGCAGTACTTC
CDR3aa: CASSLYPGSYEQYF

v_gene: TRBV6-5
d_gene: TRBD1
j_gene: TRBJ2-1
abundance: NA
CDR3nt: TGTGCCAGCAGTTACGGAACAGGGGGATCCTACAATGAGCAGTTCTTC
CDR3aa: CASSYGTGGSYNEQFF

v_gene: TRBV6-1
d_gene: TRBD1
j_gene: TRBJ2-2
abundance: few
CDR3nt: TGTGCCAGCAGTGTCGGGCAGGGGGTCGGGGAGCTGTTTTTT
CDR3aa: CASSVGQGVGELFF

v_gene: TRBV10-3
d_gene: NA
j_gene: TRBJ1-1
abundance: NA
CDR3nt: TGTGCCATCAGTGAGTCGATGGACACTGAAGCTTTCTTT
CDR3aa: CAISESMDTEAFF

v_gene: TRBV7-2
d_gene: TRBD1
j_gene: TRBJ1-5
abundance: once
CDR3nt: TGTGCCAGCAGCAGGACAGGGGAGGGCAATCAGCCCCAGCATTTT
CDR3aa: CASSRTGEGNQPQHF

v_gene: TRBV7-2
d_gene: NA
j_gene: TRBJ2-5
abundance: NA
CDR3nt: TGTGCCAGCAGCTTATCGACAGTCCAAGAGACCCAGTACTTC
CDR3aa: CASSLSTVQETQYF

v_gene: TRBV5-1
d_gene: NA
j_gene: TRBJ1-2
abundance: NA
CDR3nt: TGCGCCAGCAGCTTGGACGGGTCCGGCTACACCTTC
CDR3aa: CASSLDGSGYTF

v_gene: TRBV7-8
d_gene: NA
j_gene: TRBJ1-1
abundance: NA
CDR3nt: TGTGCCAGCAGCTTAGCGGAAACGACTGAAGCTTTCTTT
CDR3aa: CASSLAETTEAFF

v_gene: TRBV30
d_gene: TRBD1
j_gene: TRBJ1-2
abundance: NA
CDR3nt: TGTGCCTGGAGTGTACGGGGTCCCGGGACAGCGTATGGCTACACCTTC
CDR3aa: CAWSVRGPGTAYGYTF

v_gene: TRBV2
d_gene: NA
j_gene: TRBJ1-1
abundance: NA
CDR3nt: TGTGCCAGCAGTGTTCTGGGGAGGACTGAAGCTTTCTTT
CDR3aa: CASSVLGRTEAFF

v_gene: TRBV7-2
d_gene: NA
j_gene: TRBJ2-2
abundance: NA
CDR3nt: TGTGCCAGCAGCCGGGAACGAAACACCGGGGAGCTGTTTTTT
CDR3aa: CASSRERNTGELFF

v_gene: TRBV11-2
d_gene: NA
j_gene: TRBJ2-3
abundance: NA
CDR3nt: TGTGCCAGCAGGTCACAGGGAGATACGCAGTATTTT
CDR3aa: CASRSQGDTQYF

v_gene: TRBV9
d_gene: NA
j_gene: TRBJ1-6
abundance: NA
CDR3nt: TGTGCCAGCAGCCCTTCCCAAAGCTCCTATAATTCACCCCTCCACTTT
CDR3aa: CASSPSQSSYNSPLHF

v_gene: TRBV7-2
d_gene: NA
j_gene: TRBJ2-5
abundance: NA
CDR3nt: TGTGCCAGCAGCTTAGGCGGGTCACGCTCGCTTGGGACCCAGTACTTC
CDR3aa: CASSLGGSRSLGTQYF

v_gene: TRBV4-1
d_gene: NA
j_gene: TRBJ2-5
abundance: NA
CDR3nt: TGCGCCAGCAGCCAAGAAACGGGATACCAAGAGACCCAGTACTTC
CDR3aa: CASSQETGYQETQYF

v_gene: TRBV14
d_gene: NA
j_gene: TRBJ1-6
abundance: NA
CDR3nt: TGTGCCAGCAGCCACTTATCGGCCTATAATTCACCCCTCCACTTT
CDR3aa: CASSHLSAYNSPLHF

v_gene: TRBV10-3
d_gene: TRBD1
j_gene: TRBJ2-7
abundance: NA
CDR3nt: TGTGCCATCAGCTGGACAGGAGTCTACGAGCAGTACTTC
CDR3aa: CAISWTGVYEQYF

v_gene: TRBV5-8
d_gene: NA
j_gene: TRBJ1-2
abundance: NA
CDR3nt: TGTGCCAGCAGCCCGACTCAAACCTATGGCTACACCTTC
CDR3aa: CASSPTQTYGYTF